The T cell receptor beta chain under discussion was sequenced for a study of T cells after yellow fever vaccination. There are a few counts of this clonotype. This CDR3 has 14 residues. V was clipped by 4 bases and J by 1 base, with 10 bases between them. Germline loops: CDR1 MNHNS, CDR2 SASEGT. 5'RACE template switching produced TCR cDNA carrying a universal primer site and UMIs. TCRdb independently ran MiXCR on the 5' RACE reads; one entry per CDR3 protein. There are a few hundred thousand distinct CDR3 sequences in the sample; 6.2% occur only once, and roughly 15% lies in the top ten. Here the sequenced sample was PBMCs, taken 5 days after the yellow fever booster vaccination. The TCR originated in a man younger than 40 who received the YFV17D yellow fever vaccine. The chain has TRBV6-1 and TRBJ2-5, with D perhaps matching TRBD1 or TRBD2 (5 bases each). CDR3 coding DNA: TGTGCCAGCAGTGTAGATGGGACCCAAGAGACCCAGTACTTC. Protein product: CASSVDGTQETQYF.